This T cell receptor beta chain came from a study of immune heterogeneity within non-small cell lung tumors. For each sample, template was around 650 ng of bulk tumor genomic DNA. Several biopsies per primary tumor, spaced far apart, were taken during surgery. Each patient presented with untreated, newly diagnosed non-small cell lung cancer and received curative surgery. Amplification of TCR beta CDR3 was performed by multiplex PCR with 32 V and 13 J primers. TCRdb redid the calling of the multiplex PCR reads with MiXCR, one entry per CDR3 protein. The sample consists of about 11,000 distinct CDR3 sequences, approximately 29% of them appearing once. Germline CDR1 is SGHRS and CDR2 is YFSETQ. Deletions cut 1 base from V and 2 bases from J, with 21 bases between. The CDR3 totals 18 residues. This clonotype has a handful of counts.

The V and J genes are TRBV5-1 and TRBJ1-1; D perhaps matches TRBD1 (5 bases). Source material: lung tumor tissue. The receptor's source is a woman aged 45-65 years with non-small cell lung cancer. The DNA for the CDR3 is TGCGCCAGCAGCTTGCTGCTCGGGGCCAGTCTTGGTAACACTGAAGCTTTCTTT. Translation gives CASSLLLGASLGNTEAFF.